This passage covers 13 T cell receptor beta chains from one sample sequenced in a study of regulatory T cells in long-lasting Graves disease. Library construction for TCR beta used iRepertoire HTBI primers and Arm-PCR of CDR3 regions. TCRdb used MiXCR to reprocess the multiplex PCR reads, holding one entry per CDR3 protein. The sample holds approximately 400,000 distinct CDR3 sequences, about a fifth seen once. Time point denoted: persistent/refractory GD, antithyroid drugs over 5 years with positive TRAb. With RNA extracted from PBMCs as input, the TCR library was made. This specimen was peripheral blood mononuclear cells (PBMCs), taken when the disease was refractory, from a patient treated with antithyroid drugs. These receptors were obtained from a female donor with Graves disease.

V and J are TRBV29-1 and TRBJ1-1; 7 bases match TRBD1. This CDR3 comprises 13 residues. Germline assignment: CDR1 SQVTM and CDR2 ANQGSEA. Unmatched junction bases numbered 9, after V lost 6 bases and J lost 5 bases. CDR3 sequence (DNA): TGCAGCGTCCTATCAGGGGGGAGGACTGAAGCTTTCTTT. Translated: CSVLSGGRTEAFF.

J is TRBJ2-7 and V is TRBV7-2; 13 nucleotides agree with TRBD2. After removal of 5 bases from V and 5 bases from J, the junction contained 12 bases not matched to a gene. This CDR3 is built from 17 residues. Germline CDR1 SGHTA, CDR2 FQGNSA. This CDR3 reads CASSVVGLAGTGNEQYF. CDR3 DNA: TGTGCCAGCAGCGTGGTGGGACTAGCGGGAACCGGCAACGAGCAGTACTTC. Full variable domain (rest looked up from reference TRBV7-2 and TRBJ2-7): GAGVSQSPSNKVTEKGKDVELRCDPISGHTALYWYRQSLGQGLEFLIYFQGNSAPDKSGLPSDRFSAERTGGSVSTLTIQRTQQEDSAVYLCASSVVGLAGTGNEQYFGPGTRLTVT.

In this sample, this clonotype turned up a few times. This chain joins TRBV5-4 and TRBJ2-7, with 7 bases lining up with TRBD1. The length of the CDR3 is 15 residues. Germline assignment: CDR1 SGHNT and CDR2 YYREEE (reference sequence). J lost 0 bases, V lost 4 bases, and 7 bases had no gene match. DNA of the CDR3: TGTGCCAGCAGCCCGGACAGGCGTCTCTCCTACGAGCAGTACTTC. Residues: CASSPDRRLSYEQYF.

The sample holds a few counts of this clonotype. This chain uses TRBV19 with TRBJ1-5; D ambiguous. This CDR3 has 15 amino acids. In germline, CDR1 is LNHDA, CDR2 SQIVND (reference sequence). V lost 2 bases and J lost 5, with 13 bases in between. The CDR3 here is CASSILEGFYQPQHF. The CDR3 coding sequence is TGTGCCAGTAGTATACTGGAGGGTTTCTATCAGCCCCAGCATTTT.

This clonotype has ten or more counts. The chain joins TRBV20-1 to TRBJ2-5, with D maybe TRBD1 (5 bases). CDR3 length equals 13 residues. Germline CDR1 DFQATT, CDR2 SNEGSKA (reference sequence). V was shortened by 6 bases and J by 1 base, with 12 bases between the two germline ends. The CDR3 region is CSAKGHLQETQYF. CDR3 in DNA: TGCAGTGCCAAAGGACACCTCCAAGAGACCCAGTACTTC.

This clonotype was counted only a few times. The genes are TRBV7-2 and TRBJ2-7, with TRBD2 as a possible D gene (6 bases). The CDR3 has 14 residues. With 5 bases removed from V and 3 bases from J, the gap between germline ends came to 14 bases. Germline values: CDR1 SGHTA, CDR2 FQGNSA. The DNA of the CDR3 is TGTGCCAGCAGCCACGGGACTCGGGGCTACGAGCAGTACTTC. Its translation: CASSHGTRGYEQYF.

This clonotype occurred once. The chain combines TRBV2 with TRBJ2-5; 14 bases are shared with TRBD2. CDR1 and CDR2 from the germline V gene are SNHLY and FYNNEI. The CDR3 spans 17 residues. With V trimmed by 6 bases and J by 2 bases, 8 bases remained unmatched. In nucleotides, the CDR3 is TGTGCCAGCAGAACGGGACTAGCGGGAGTGGTGCAAGAGACCCAGTACTTC. This translates into CASRTGLAGVVQETQYF.

Many counts were recorded for this clonotype. The chain links TRBV20-1 to TRBJ2-5, with D perhaps assigned TRBD1 or TRBD2 (6 bases each). Germline CDR1 and CDR2: DFQATT and SNEGSKA (reference sequence). V lost 0 bases and J 1 base, leaving 15 bases between the germline ends. The CDR3 has 16 residues. CDR3 region: CSARDEGDFLQETQYF. In nucleotides, the CDR3 is TGCAGTGCTAGAGATGAGGGGGACTTTCTCCAAGAGACCCAGTACTTC.

The chain combines TRBV6-2 or TRBV6-3 with TRBJ2-2; tentatively, D is TRBD1 (6 bases). The V gene lost 5 bases and the J gene lost 0 bases, with 10 bases spanning the gap. The CDR3 runs 15 residues. Germline loops: CDR1 MNHEY, CDR2 SVGEGT. CDR3 amino acids: CASSEWTANTGELFF. The CDR3 bases are TGTGCCAGCAGTGAGTGGACAGCGAACACCGGGGAGCTGTTTTTT.

The V and J genes are TRBV13 and TRBJ2-5, with 14 bases aligning to TRBD2. Germline CDR1 and CDR2: PRHDT and FYEKMQ (reference sequence). The CDR3 length is 18 residues. The junction had 10 bases not matched to a gene; V was cut back by 2 bases and J by 5 bases. The CDR3 DNA reads as TGTGCCAGCAGCTTATCCCCGGGACTAGCGGGAGTGGGGGAGACCCAGTACTTC. Translating it yields CASSLSPGLAGVGETQYF.

This chain links TRBV9 with TRBJ2-6; tentatively, D is TRBD2 (6 bases). With 3 bases removed from V and 2 bases from J, the gap between germline ends came to 18 bases. CDR1 and CDR2 (germline): SGDLS, YYNGEE. The CDR3 length is 18 residues. CDR3 region: CASSAPSTGGPGANVLTF. The CDR3 region has the DNA TGTGCCAGCAGCGCACCTTCGACCGGGGGACCTGGGGCCAACGTCCTGACTTTC. Together with reference TRBV9 and TRBJ2-6, the CDR3 gives the full variable domain: DSGVTQTPKHLITATGQRVTLRCSPRSGDLSVYWYQQSLDQGLQFLIQYYNGEERAKGNILERFSAQQFPDLHSELNLSSLELGDSALYFCASSAPSTGGPGANVLTFGAGSRLTVL.

The V gene is TRBV7-2, the J gene TRBJ1-6; D is ambiguous. This CDR3 is built from 15 residues. Germline CDR1 SGHTA, CDR2 FQGNSA. Trimming cost V 6 bases and J 0 bases, with 9 bases left between them. CDR3 sequence (DNA): TGTGCCAGCAGAATAATAAGCTCCTATAATTCACCCCTCCACTTT. It translates to CASRIISSYNSPLHF.

The table lists this clonotype with a few counts. For the CDR3, the DNA is TGTGCCGGGGAGCGGGAGGGCTTGAAGATAAATGAGCAGTTCTTC. It is translated as CAGEREGLKINEQFF. This rearrangement joins TRBV30 to TRBJ2-1; TRBD2 agrees at 10 bases. Germline CDR1 reads GTSNPN; CDR2 reads SVGIG (reference sequence). The V segment lost 8 bases and the J segment 7 bases; nucleotides outside the gene matches: 14. The CDR3 length is 15 residues.